This T cell receptor beta chain was recovered during a study of shared clonotypes between healthy human individuals. In the authors' workflow: Junction-only immunoSEQ sequences carried no quality scores, so filtering differed. Data came from immunoSEQ multiplex PCR; TCRdb stores just in-frame clones and leaves some out. The D gene and trimming were derived from the DNA, and the V and J assignments and clone size from that table. The sample has some 2,500,000 clones, around 90% seen once. Each sample came from a Caucasian adult donor living in Nashville, Tennessee. The split of CD4+ cells yielded CD45RA+ naive and CD45RA-negative memory subsets. Germline values: CDR1 SGHRS, CDR2 YFSETQ. The ends lost 4 bases at V and 6 bases at J; junction bases unmatched: 11. This CDR3 spans 15 amino acids.

V is TRBV5-1 and J is TRBJ1-1; 8 nucleotides align to TRBD1. Sample: naive CD4+ T cells from PBMCs. Documented subset: CD45RA+ positively selected. The receptor comes from a man between 18 and 35 years old in good health. Some clones in this sample may be carry-over from other donors' samples. CDR3 DNA: TGCGCCAGCAGCCCCTCTGGACAGGGAAGGCCTGAAGCTTTCTTT. Translating it yields CASSPSGQGRPEAFF. The entire variable domain, with the rest obtained from reference TRBV5-1 and TRBJ1-1, is as follows: KAGVTQTPRYLIKTRGQQVTLSCSPISGHRSVSWYQQTPGQGLQFLFEYFSETQRNKGNFPGRFSGRQFSNSRSEMNVSTLELGDSALYLCASSPSGQGRPEAFFGQGTRLTVV.